Below, 27 T cell receptor beta chains from the same sample are listed, as sequenced in a study of CD8 T cells in ankylosing spondylitis. TCRdb independently ran MiXCR on the 5' RACE reads; one entry per CDR3 protein. Found here are about 39,000 distinct CDR3 sequences, about a tenth of them singletons; the top ten hold approximately 15%. Sequenced sample: blood, either unsorted or a sorted T cell fraction (not recorded which). The receptors originated from a male donor with ankylosing spondylitis or in good health (not recorded which).

There are a few counts of this clonotype. V and J are TRBV20-1 and TRBJ2-1, with 8 bases aligning to TRBD2. Germline-derived CDR1 and CDR2 are DFQATT and SNEGSKA (reference sequence). V gave up 2 bases and J gave up 4 bases; unmatched junction bases: 4. This CDR3 has 14 residues. The CDR3 DNA reads as TGCAGTGCTAGAAGCGGGAGAAAATACAATGAGCAGTTCTTC. Translating gives CSARSGRKYNEQFF.

At least ten counts were recorded for this clonotype. The rearrangement joins TRBV7-9 to TRBJ2-1, with TRBD2 identical over 11 bases. Looked up from germline, CDR1 is SEHNR and CDR2 is FQNEAQ (reference sequence). The CDR3 has 15 residues. With 3 bases clipped from V and 8 bases from J, the junction kept 6 bases outside the gene matches. As DNA, the CDR3 is TGTGCCAGCAGCTTGGGTAGCGGGGGGGCCCATGAGCAGTTCTTC. Protein product: CASSLGSGGAHEQFF.

This clonotype was detected many times. The chain recombines TRBV6-1 with TRBJ2-1; no definite D call. Germline CDR1 is MNHNS and CDR2 is SASEGT. Trimming removed 1 base from V and 4 bases from J, with 11 bases in between. The CDR3 has 15 residues. The DNA for the CDR3 is TGTGCCAGCAGTGAAGACGCCGGATCGTACAATGAGCAGTTCTTC. Protein: CASSEDAGSYNEQFF.

The table lists this clonotype with a few counts. The CDR3 DNA sequence: TGTGCCAGCAGCTTGGATGGGCAGTCTGGAAACACCATATATTTT. It is translated as CASSLDGQSGNTIYF. The genes are TRBV5-6 and TRBJ1-3; no clear D. The V end lost 0 bases, the J end lost 1 base, and 8 bases lay between the germline ends. From germline, CDR1 is SGHDT and CDR2 YYEEEE. The CDR3 sequence is 15 residues long.

This clonotype has ten or more counts. CDR3 DNA sequence: TGTGCCAGCAGCTCTAGCGGGGTTGTCAATGAGCAGTTCTTC. This codes for CASSSSGVVNEQFF. V gene TRBV27 combines with J gene TRBJ2-1; 9 bases fit TRBD2. The CDR3 consists of 14 residues. Losses at the gene ends were 6 bases for V and 6 bases for J; bases not matched to a gene: 6. Germline V gives CDR1 MNHEY, CDR2 SMNVEV (reference sequence).

This clonotype was recorded at least ten times. This rearrangement joins TRBV28 to TRBJ2-7, with TRBD1 matching 7 bases. From germline, CDR1 is MDHEN and CDR2 SYDVKM. The ends lost 8 bases at V and 5 bases at J; junction bases unmatched: 9. This CDR3 spans 13 amino acids. The CDR3 reads CASSRQGRNEQYF. CDR3 nucleotide sequence: TGTGCCAGCTCCCGACAGGGCCGGAACGAGCAGTACTTC.

This clonotype was observed a few times. The genes are TRBV7-2 and TRBJ2-2, with D uncertain. The CDR3 runs to 13 residues. Trimming took 4 bases from V and 0 from J, leaving 3 bases between them. Germline V gene lookup returns CDR1 SGHTA and CDR2 FQGNSA. In DNA, the CDR3 is TGTGCCAGCAGCTCTCCGAACACCGGGGAGCTGTTTTTT. Translating gives CASSSPNTGELFF.

This clonotype was recorded at least ten times. Written as DNA, the CDR3 is TGCAGCGTGACAGTGAGCTACGAGCAGTACTTC. Its translation: CSVTVSYEQYF. The V gene is TRBV29-1, the J gene TRBJ2-7; D perhaps matches TRBD1 (5 bases). The CDR3 runs 11 residues. CDR1 and CDR2 (germline): SQVTM, ANQGSEA. V lost 6 bases, J lost 3 bases, and 9 bases lay in between.

This clonotype was observed at least ten times. This rearrangement joins TRBV6-1 to TRBJ2-2; possible D gene TRBD1, 6 bases. The CDR3 is 14 residues long. Between the trimmed V and J ends, which lost 6 bases and 3 bases, there was a span of 11 bases. Germline CDR1 is MNHNS and CDR2 is SASEGT. CDR3 region: CASRRDTYTGELFF. CDR3 DNA: TGTGCCAGCAGACGGGACACCTACACCGGGGAGCTGTTTTTT.

This clonotype was observed at least ten times. This chain connects TRBV5-1 to TRBJ2-1, with a possible D match to TRBD2 (5 bases). The CDR3 runs to 15 residues. Germline CDR1 and CDR2: SGHRS and YFSETQ. Trimming removed 8 bases at V and 0 bases at J, with 15 bases between. CDR3 amino acids: CASTAGRASYNEQFF. For the CDR3, the DNA is TGCGCCAGTACAGCTGGGCGGGCCTCCTACAATGAGCAGTTCTTC.

This clonotype was recorded at least ten times. The chain combines TRBV12-3 or TRBV12-4 with TRBJ2-2; D not certain. Trimming took 2 bases from V and 4 from J, leaving 11 bases between them. The CDR3 runs to 15 residues. CDR3 amino acids: CASSLRQASTGELFF. The CDR3 DNA follows: TGTGCCAGCAGTTTACGGCAGGCGAGCACCGGGGAGCTGTTTTTT.

This clonotype was observed at least ten times. The genes are TRBV7-9 and TRBJ2-7; D not resolved. Germline values: CDR1 SEHNR, CDR2 FQNEAQ (reference sequence). This CDR3 comprises 14 residues. The germline V and J ends were trimmed by 0 bases and 3 bases, with 9 bases remaining between them. CDR3 amino acids: CASSLAGPNYEQYF. The DNA for the CDR3 is TGTGCCAGCAGCTTAGCGGGCCCAAACTACGAGCAGTACTTC. Together with reference TRBV7-9 and TRBJ2-7, the CDR3 gives the full variable domain: DTGVSQNPRHKITKRGQNVTFRCDPISEHNRLYWYRQTLGQGPEFLTYFQNEAQLEKSRLLSDRFSAERPKGSFSTLEIQRTEQGDSAMYLCASSLAGPNYEQYFGPGTRLTVT.

In this sample, this clonotype turned up many times. The chain joins TRBV10-3 to TRBJ2-5; D perhaps matches TRBD2 (6 bases). The V gene's germline CDR1 is ENHRY and CDR2 SYGVKD. This CDR3 is built from 14 residues. Trimming left V 4 bases short and J 4 bases short, with 13 bases between. The CDR3 nucleotides are TGTGCCATCAGTGGGAAGGAGGGTGTAGAGACCCAGTACTTC. It translates to CAISGKEGVETQYF.

Ten or more counts support this clonotype. The V and J genes are TRBV20-1 and TRBJ2-3, with 9 positions matching TRBD2. V shed 6 bases, J shed 3 bases, and the junction held 4 bases outside the gene matches. Germline V lookup: CDR1 DFQATT, CDR2 SNEGSKA (reference sequence). The CDR3 has 13 residues. CDR3 loop: CSAESGRTDTQYF. The DNA for the CDR3 is TGCAGTGCCGAGAGCGGGAGGACAGATACGCAGTATTTT.

In this sample, this clonotype turned up a few times. The chain has TRBV2 and TRBJ1-1; no firm D call. CDR3 length equals 10 residues. The V end lost 4 bases, the J end lost 4 bases, and 1 base lay between the germline ends. Per germline, CDR1 SNHLY and CDR2 FYNNEI. In DNA form, the CDR3 reads TGTGCCAGCAGTGTCACTGAAGCTTTCTTT. Its translation is CASSVTEAFF.

The sample holds many counts of this clonotype. V and J are TRBV10-3 and TRBJ1-1; the D gene is possibly TRBD1 (5 bases). The CDR3 is made up of 15 amino acids. Germline CDR1 is ENHRY and CDR2 is SYGVKD. V lost 6 bases, J lost 1 base, and 15 bases lay in between. In nucleotides, the CDR3 is TGTGCCATCAGGGATGCCGGGGCCTCGAACACTGAAGCTTTCTTT. It codes for CAIRDAGASNTEAFF.

This clonotype has ten or more counts. CDR3 coding DNA: TGCAGTGCTCCTTTAGCGGGGGCCGGGGATACGCAGTATTTT. Its protein product is CSAPLAGAGDTQYF. This chain links TRBV20-1 with TRBJ2-3, with 9 bases lining up with TRBD2. The germline V gene has CDR1 DFQATT and CDR2 SNEGSKA (reference sequence). This CDR3 has 14 amino acids. The V segment lost 5 bases and the J segment 6 bases; nucleotides outside the gene matches: 9.

The sample holds a few counts of this clonotype. The V call is TRBV29-1, the J call TRBJ1-3; D gene unclear. The germline gives CDR1 SQVTM, CDR2 ANQGSEA. The V end was cut by 7 bases, the J end by 5 bases, with 12 bases between. The CDR3 loop spans 12 amino acids. The CDR3 reads CSATEGRNTIYF. CDR3 DNA: TGCAGCGCTACGGAGGGTAGAAACACCATATATTTT.

This clonotype has at least ten counts. The chain employs TRBV12-3 or TRBV12-4 and TRBJ1-6; D unclear. Trimming removed 3 bases at V and 7 bases at J, with 10 bases between. The CDR3 covers 14 residues. The chain's CDR3 is CASSFRRENSPLHF. The CDR3 DNA sequence: TGTGCCAGCAGTTTTAGGCGGGAAAATTCACCCCTCCACTTT.

This chain connects TRBV29-1 to TRBJ2-3; no reliable D call. V was cut by 4 bases and J by 4 bases, with 12 bases left in between. This CDR3 has 13 amino acids. Looked up from germline, CDR1 is SQVTM and CDR2 is ANQGSEA. The CDR3 region is CSVALTVADTQYF. In nucleotides, the CDR3 is TGCAGCGTTGCCCTCACGGTGGCAGATACGCAGTATTTT.

This clonotype occurred many times. The chain employs TRBV20-1 and TRBJ2-1, with 7 nucleotides matching TRBD2. The germline V gene has CDR1 DFQATT and CDR2 SNEGSKA (reference sequence). The CDR3 spans 14 residues. The trim removed 3 bases at V and 6 bases at J, leaving 8 bases unmatched. CDR3 sequence reads: CSARGLLGTNEQFF. In DNA form, the CDR3 reads TGCAGTGCTAGGGGACTATTGGGGACCAATGAGCAGTTCTTC.

There are many counts of this clonotype. The V gene is TRBV5-6, the J gene TRBJ2-2, with D unresolved. CDR1 is SGHDT, CDR2 YYEEEE, per germline. Trimming removed 3 bases from V and 10 bases from J, with 13 bases in between. This CDR3 has 13 amino acids. The DNA of the CDR3 is TGTGCCAGCAGCTGGACCGGGCTTGAGGAGCTGTTTTTT. Its translation: CASSWTGLEELFF. Together with reference TRBV5-6 and TRBJ2-2, the CDR3 gives the full variable domain: DAGVTQSPTHLIKTRGQQVTLRCSPKSGHDTVSWYQQALGQGPQFIFQYYEEEERQRGNFPDRFSGHQFPNYSSELNVNALLLGDSALYLCASSWTGLEELFFGEGSRLTVL.

This sequence joins TRBV3-1 and TRBJ2-1, with no clear D. This CDR3 is built from 14 residues. V dropped 0 bases and J dropped 9 bases, with 12 bases sitting between them. Germline V CDR1 and CDR2: LGHDT, YNNKEL (reference sequence). The CDR3 region is CASSQDYPGAEQFF. The CDR3 region has the DNA TGTGCCAGCAGCCAAGATTACCCCGGAGCTGAGCAGTTCTTC.

This clonotype showed up many times. The chain joins TRBV7-8 to TRBJ1-6, with 7 positions matching TRBD1. Germline V gene data show CDR1 as SGHVS and CDR2 as FQNEAQ. With 4 bases clipped from V and 5 bases from J, the junction kept 2 bases outside the gene matches. The CDR3 length is 14 residues. This chain's CDR3 is CASSSTGNNSPLHF. CDR3 nucleotides: TGTGCCAGCAGCTCGACAGGGAATAATTCACCCCTCCACTTT.

This clonotype was seen at least ten times. V gene TRBV20-1 combines with J gene TRBJ2-1; D is unclear. This CDR3 has 14 residues. Trimming took off 7 bases at V and 1 base at J, with 14 bases between the two ends. CDR1 and CDR2 (germline): DFQATT, SNEGSKA (reference sequence). The CDR3 loop reads CSVPVGLSYNEQFF. CDR3 nucleotide sequence: TGCAGTGTCCCAGTGGGGTTATCCTACAATGAGCAGTTCTTC.

This clonotype was seen repeatedly, ten times or more. This chain links TRBV12-3 or TRBV12-4 with TRBJ2-1; D may be TRBD2 (6 bases). The CDR3 length is 15 residues. The V end was cut by 2 bases, the J end by 8 bases, with 16 bases between. CDR3: CASSLQYRESDEQFF. CDR3 nucleotides: TGTGCCAGCAGTTTACAGTACCGGGAGTCGGATGAGCAGTTCTTC.

This clonotype has a handful of counts. The chain employs TRBV21-1 and TRBJ1-4; the table names TRBD1, a call not compared with the DNA. TRBV21-1 is annotated as a pseudogene. This CDR3 comprises 14 residues. CDR3 sequence (DNA): TGTGCCAGCAGCAAAGGACAGGCCAGGGGGGAACTGTTTTTT. Protein sequence: CASSKGQARGELFF.